This TCR beta chain was captured by sequencing in a study of blood T cell repertoires in COVID-19. Study in general: Acute and convalescent COVID-19 samples came from the United States, Italy and Spain.

Germline V lookup: CDR1 SGHRS, CDR2 YFSETQ. The CDR3 covers 16 residues. J gave up 10 bases and V 1 base, and 14 bases lay outside the gene matches. Original data processing: Nucleated cell counts were estimated from reference gene primer amplification. The data were produced by immunoSEQ multiplex PCR, yet TCRdb's version contains in-frame clones alone and is incomplete. D and trimming come from the DNA, and the V and J calls and clone size come from that table. The sample comprises under 200,000 clones, 80% to 90% of which are singletons, and less than 20% rests with the top ten. This receptor was taken from a woman in her 70s who had recovered from COVID-19. Sequencing used peripheral blood. The chain couples TRBV5-1 to TRBJ2-1; 7 nucleotides agree with TRBD2. The chain's CDR3 is CASSLRGGSPTGEQFF. As DNA, the CDR3 is TGCGCCAGCAGCTTGAGAGGCGGGAGCCCCACGGGGGAGCAGTTCTTC.